A selection of T cell receptor beta chains follows, all from one sample in a study of blood T cell repertoires in COVID-19. Assay: immunoSEQ multiplex PCR; the TCRdb copy retains only in-frame clones and omits some. Altogether 200,000 to 250,000 clones are present, approximately 85% being singletons, with the ten largest covering about 2.5%. Specimen: peripheral blood. The receptors were sampled from a woman in her 70s with COVID-19, enrolled during active disease. The CDR3 runs from the conserved cysteine through the conserved F or W. Where a row states a size, it is once, few, many or the class of an expanded clone; other rows omit it.

abundance | v_gene | CDR3aa
. | TRBV28 | CASSFAEPEAFF
. | TRBV6-6 | CASSYPGDWDLNEQFF
. | TRBV28 | CASSYGQSNYGYTF
. | TRBV5-1 | CASSLLAGGQYNEQFF
few | TRBV11-2 | CASSPHRGQEGYTF
. | TRBV4-1 | CASSHATGQPQHF
. | TRBV21-1 | CASRGQGAQNQPQHF
. | TRBV3-1/TRBV3-2 | CASSPPGNSYEQYF
. | TRBV7-2 | CASSLVASNEQFF
. | TRBV5-8 | CASSEGTRGGETQYF
. | TRBV5-4 | CASSLQGGTYEQYF
. | TRBV19 | CASSLLQGLGDTIYF
few | TRBV4-2 | CASSQERNTEAFF
. | TRBV5-5 | CASSPLGREGSPLHF
. | TRBV19 | CASNDHQQRPQHF
. | TRBV4-3 | CASSQGSGESYGYTF
once | TRBV6-2/TRBV6-3 | CASSYPPGGGGTQETQYF
. | TRBV6-1 | CASSEIGGGNSPLHF
. | TRBV7-6 | CASSSGTGGTEAFF
. | TRBV9 | CASSAPGGGTEAFF
. | TRBV7-2 | CASSLQGSNQPQHF
few | TRBV6-2/TRBV6-3 | CASSTRLAGKETQYF
. | TRBV2 | CASSEDRNNQPQHF
. | TRBV6-5 | CASSPGGTGNTEAFF
. | TRBV11-2 | CASSPGTSGSTDTQYF
once | TRBV9 | CASSVGRTTNEKLFF
. | TRBV7-9 | CASSLGRQGNQPQHF
. | TRBV10-3 | CAISESKTGGGLGYTF
. | TRBV16 | CASSPDPTGDYGYTF
. | TRBV14 | CASSQVSGGAAYNEQFF